This TCR beta chain was identified in a study of immune evolution from preneoplasia to lung adenocarcinoma. Libraries were prepared by immunoSEQ multiplex PCR; TCRdb keeps only in-frame clonotypes and omits some of them. The sample holds about 4,900 clones, roughly 79% seen once. Per germline, CDR1 SNHLY and CDR2 FYNNEI. The trim removed 4 bases at V and 5 bases at J, leaving 6 bases unmatched. This CDR3 has 15 amino acids. The sequenced sample consisted of FFPE adjacent normal lung tissue. The V call is TRBV2, the J call TRBJ2-2, with 8 bases aligning to TRBD1. This clonotype was obtained from a donor aged 70 or over with lung adenocarcinoma. The CDR3 region is CASSVDRARTGELFF. CDR3 DNA sequence: TGTGCCAGCAGTGTGGACAGGGCCAGAACCGGGGAGCTGTTTTTT. Full variable domain (outside the CDR3, taken from reference TRBV2 and TRBJ2-2): EPEVTQTPSHQVTQMGQEVILRCVPISNHLYFYWYRQILGQKVEFLVSFYNNEISEKSEIFDDQFSVERPDGSNFTLKIRSTKLEDSAMYFCASSVDRARTGELFFGEGSRLTVL.